These 17 T cell receptor beta chains originate from one sample sequenced in a study of early T cells in non-severe SARS-CoV-2 infection. TCRdb re-called the 5' RACE reads through MiXCR, storing one row per CDR3 protein. This table holds tens of thousands of distinct CDR3 sequences, approximately 12% found once. Material for sequencing was whole blood. Source of these receptors: an adult who was a healthcare worker with PCR-confirmed SARS-CoV-2 infection or an uninfected control (not recorded which).

This chain uses TRBV5-1 with TRBJ2-1; D gene ambiguous. This CDR3 contains 14 residues. CDR1 is SGHRS, CDR2 YFSETQ, per germline. V lost 1 base and J 4 bases, leaving 9 bases between the germline ends. The CDR3 spells CASSLRSSYNEQFF. DNA of the CDR3: TGCGCCAGCAGCTTGAGAAGTAGTTACAATGAGCAGTTCTTC.

This clonotype was detected ten times or more. The genes are TRBV10-3 and TRBJ1-4; D perhaps matches TRBD1 (5 bases). Germline V lookup: CDR1 ENHRY, CDR2 SYGVKD. The CDR3 has 14 amino acids. Trimming removed 6 bases from V and 3 bases from J, with 11 bases in between. CDR3 protein: CAISPGSANEKLFF. The CDR3 coding sequence is TGTGCCATCAGCCCAGGGTCGGCTAATGAAAAACTGTTTTTT.

This clonotype has more than one count but fewer than ten. The rearrangement uses TRBV27 and TRBJ2-7; D could derive from TRBD1 or TRBD2 (5 bases each). CDR1 and CDR2 (germline): MNHEY, SMNVEV (reference sequence). The CDR3 has 14 residues. V was trimmed by 11 bases and J by 2 bases, leaving 19 bases between them. CDR3 sequence (DNA): TGTGCCTCCAGCAGGGCTAGCTCTACCTACGAGCAGTACTTC. Encoded protein: CASSRASSTYEQYF.

This clonotype was found many times. The rearrangement uses TRBV9 and TRBJ2-7, with 11 bases that match TRBD2. The germline CDR1 and CDR2 sequences are SGDLS and YYNGEE. This CDR3 spans 14 amino acids. Trimming at V came to 5 bases and at J to 4 bases, leaving 5 bases not matched to a gene. CDR3 DNA: TGTGCCAGCAGTGCATCTAGCGGGGGGTACGAGCAGTACTTC. It yields the protein CASSASSGGYEQYF. The full variable domain, completed using reference TRBV9 and TRBJ2-7, is DSGVTQTPKHLITATGQRVTLRCSPRSGDLSVYWYQQSLDQGLQFLIQYYNGEERAKGNILERFSAQQFPDLHSELNLSSLELGDSALYFCASSASSGGYEQYFGPGTRLTVT.

As for this clonotype: One junction end disagrees with the germline gene, perhaps due to a read error. The chain couples TRBV28 to TRBJ1-2; D might be TRBD1 (5 bases). This CDR3 region has 14 residues. Germline V gene lookup returns CDR1 MDHEN and CDR2 SYDVKM. The CDR3 nucleotides are TGTGCCGGCAGTTTACCCAGGGTTAACTATGGCTACACCTTC. Its protein is CAGSLPRVNYGYTF.

This clonotype came up many times. The chain links TRBV9 to TRBJ2-3, with D possibly being TRBD2 (5 bases). Trimming shortened V by 0 bases and J by 5 bases, and 10 bases separated the two germline ends. Germline CDR1 reads SGDLS; CDR2 reads YYNGEE. The CDR3 is 14 residues long. The chain's CDR3 is CASSVDGSVDTQYF. DNA of the CDR3: TGTGCCAGCAGCGTAGATGGTAGCGTAGATACGCAGTATTTT.

This clonotype was counted ten times or more. The J gene is TRBJ2-1, the V gene TRBV9, with 9 bases matching TRBD2. The ends lost 4 bases at V and 4 bases at J; junction bases unmatched: 9. Germline V lookup: CDR1 SGDLS, CDR2 YYNGEE. The CDR3 has 16 residues. The CDR3 region is CASSPPSGVQYNEQFF. The CDR3 coding sequence is TGTGCCAGCAGCCCCCCTAGCGGGGTCCAATACAATGAGCAGTTCTTC.

This clonotype was detected ten times or more. The chain joins TRBV2 to TRBJ2-7; 9 nucleotides match TRBD1. Germline values: CDR1 SNHLY, CDR2 FYNNEI. This CDR3 comprises 15 residues. Losses at the gene ends were 5 bases for V and 1 base for J; bases not matched to a gene: 6. The CDR3 bases are TGTGCCAGCAGTTTTCCGGGACAGGGATCCTACGAGCAGTACTTC. This codes for CASSFPGQGSYEQYF.

This clonotype was detected a few times. V and J are TRBV28 and TRBJ1-6, with TRBD1 as a possible D gene (5 bases). This CDR3 comprises 15 residues. Trimming shortened V by 7 bases and J by 9 bases, and 19 bases separated the two germline ends. Looked up from germline, CDR1 is MDHEN and CDR2 is SYDVKM. The CDR3 is CASNVRAGVVSPLHF. The CDR3 DNA is TGTGCCAGCAACGTCAGGGCAGGCGTAGTTTCACCCCTCCACTTT.

This clonotype was detected many times. The J gene is TRBJ1-1, the V gene TRBV6-2 or TRBV6-3; D is undetermined. V was trimmed by 2 bases and J by 8 bases, leaving 12 bases between them. The germline V gene has CDR1 MNHEY and CDR2 SVGEGT. CDR3 length: 13 amino acids. Here the CDR3 reads CASSYPPEAEAFF. CDR3 in DNA: TGTGCCAGCAGTTACCCCCCTGAGGCAGAAGCTTTCTTT.

In this sample, this clonotype turned up many times. The chain uses TRBV10-2 and TRBJ2-1; 7 bases agree with TRBD2. The CDR3 totals 14 residues. Germline assignment: CDR1 WSHSY and CDR2 SAAADI. The ends lost 2 bases at V and 6 bases at J; junction bases unmatched: 4. The CDR3: CASSETGGSNEQFF. DNA for the CDR3: TGCGCCAGCAGTGAGACGGGGGGATCCAATGAGCAGTTCTTC.

This clonotype occurred many times. A junction boundary mismatches the germline segment, possibly from a read error. The chain carries TRBV7-7 and TRBJ1-5; a possible D gene is TRBD1 (5 bases). Germline-derived CDR1 and CDR2 are SSHAT and FNYEAQ (reference sequence). The CDR3 extends over 13 amino acids. The CDR3 bases are TGTGCTAGCAGCTTGGGGCCACGTCAGCCCCAGCATTTT. This encodes CASSLGPRQPQHF.

The chain is built from TRBV27 and TRBJ1-6, with D possibly matching TRBD1 (6 bases). Trimming shortened V by 10 bases and J by 5 bases, and 18 bases separated the two germline ends. This CDR3 has 15 residues. The germline V gene has CDR1 MNHEY and CDR2 SMNVEV (reference sequence). CDR3 DNA sequence: TGTGCCACCACCAGGAATGGACAGCATAATTCACCCCTCCACTTT. This codes for CATTRNGQHNSPLHF.

This clonotype was counted ten times or more. The junction shows a germline mismatch at one end, possibly a read error. This chain links TRBV7-7 with TRBJ2-1; 9 bases line up with TRBD1. The CDR3 consists of 16 residues. In germline, CDR1 is SSHAT, CDR2 FNYEAQ (reference sequence). This CDR3 is CASSFFPGTGWNEQFF. CDR3 nucleotide sequence: TGTGCTAGCAGCTTTTTCCCCGGGACAGGGTGGAATGAGCAGTTCTTC. The variable domain in full, with the rest retrieved from reference TRBV7-7 and TRBJ2-1, is GAGVSQSPRYKVTKRGQDVTLRCDPISSHATLYWYQQALGQGPEFLTYFNYEAQPDKSGLPSDRFSAERPEGSISTLTIQRTEQRDSAMYRCASSFFPGTGWNEQFFGPGTRLTVL.

This clonotype was seen more than once but under ten times. V usage is TRBV7-2 and J usage is TRBJ2-5; unclear D gene. Germline V lookup: CDR1 SGHTA, CDR2 FQGNSA. The CDR3 extends over 13 amino acids. V was shortened by 1 base and J by 5 bases, with 8 bases between the two germline ends. CDR3 in DNA: TGTGCCAGCAGCTTAGGGGCTCGGGAGACCCAGTACTTC. Amino acids: CASSLGARETQYF.

The rearrangement uses TRBV2 and TRBJ2-2; TRBD1 aligns across 11 bases. This CDR3 contains 15 residues. In germline, CDR1 is SNHLY, CDR2 FYNNEI. Unmatched junction bases numbered 8, after V lost 8 bases and J lost 6 bases. The CDR3 DNA reads TGTGCCAGCCACTGGGACAGGGGGGATTCCGGGGAGCTGTTTTTT. This encodes CASHWDRGDSGELFF.

This clonotype was seen repeatedly, ten times or more. This rearrangement joins TRBV18 to TRBJ1-4; no clear D gene. The V end was cut by 2 bases, the J end by 4 bases, with 14 bases between. CDR1 KGHSH and CDR2 LQKENI come from the germline V gene. This CDR3 is 16 amino acids long. This chain's CDR3 is CASSPNVGFGNEKLFF. The CDR3 nucleotides are TGTGCCAGCTCACCAAACGTGGGTTTCGGTAATGAAAAACTGTTTTTT.